Listed here are 29 T cell receptor beta chains from one sample, sequenced in a study of T cell repertoires in cytomegalovirus infection. These receptors' targets are unknown. TCRdb independently ran MiXCR on the reads; one entry per CDR3 protein. The table has a few hundred thousand distinct CDR3 sequences, just under 40% seen once; the top ten hold 48%. Sequenced material: cultured PBMCs, taken from culture after CMV antigen stimulation. Source of these receptors: a human donor in good health (CMV status not recorded). Some clones in this sample may be carry-over from other donors' samples.

The J gene is TRBJ1-3, the V gene TRBV10-3; D is undetermined. Germline assignment: CDR1 ENHRY and CDR2 SYGVKD. V was clipped by 4 bases and J by 8 bases, with 18 bases between them. The CDR3 consists of 15 residues. CDR3 amino acids: CAISGTDDMPHTIYF. The CDR3 DNA follows: TGTGCCATCAGTGGGACCGACGACATGCCGCACACCATATATTTT.

The sample holds a few counts of this clonotype. This chain uses TRBV20-1 with TRBJ2-7; TRBD2 matches at 12 bases. The CDR3 sequence is 13 residues long. CDR1 and CDR2 (germline): DFQATT, SNEGSKA (reference sequence). J gave up 7 bases and V 5 bases, and 6 bases lay outside the gene matches. CDR3 residues: CSALAGGPGEQYF. The CDR3 DNA reads as TGCAGTGCTCTAGCGGGAGGGCCGGGTGAGCAGTACTTC.

As DNA, the CDR3 is TGTGCCAGCAGCCTCCCTTCCGAGACCCAGTACTTC. Its translation: CASSLPSETQYF. The genes are TRBV4-2 and TRBJ2-5; D is unresolved. The CDR3 contains 12 residues. Germline CDR1 is LGHNA and CDR2 is YNFKEQ. V was pared by 4 bases and J by 5 bases, with 8 bases between.

The genes are TRBV4-1 and TRBJ2-7, with 7 bases fitting TRBD1. The length of the CDR3 is 16 residues. Germline loops: CDR1 MGHRA, CDR2 YSYEKL. V was clipped by 1 base and J by 5 bases; unmatched bases: 11. This chain's CDR3 is CASSQVGFGTVNEQYF. The CDR3 DNA follows: TGCGCCAGCAGCCAAGTCGGATTCGGGACAGTCAACGAGCAGTACTTC.

This clonotype has only one observation. The rearrangement joins TRBV6-1 to TRBJ2-5; a weak D match, TRBD2 (6 bases). This CDR3 is 11 amino acids long. From germline, CDR1 is MNHNS and CDR2 SASEGT. The ends were cut back, 10 bases at V and 4 bases at J, with 10 bases in the middle. Here the CDR3 DNA reads TGTGCCACCCTTAGCGGAGAGACCCAGTACTTC. Translating it yields CATLSGETQYF.

The genes are TRBV19 and TRBJ1-2; D not certain. This CDR3 comprises 13 residues. Germline V lookup: CDR1 LNHDA, CDR2 SQIVND (reference sequence). The V and J ends lost 6 bases and 0 bases respectively, with 8 bases between them. For the CDR3, the DNA is TGTGCCAGTAGGCGGAGTACTAACTATGGCTACACCTTC. The encoded protein is CASRRSTNYGYTF.

V is TRBV3-1 and J is TRBJ1-1, with TRBD1 matching over 9 bases. The CDR3 totals 16 residues. The V segment lost 1 base and the J segment 1 base; nucleotides outside the gene matches: 4. Germline-derived CDR1 and CDR2 are LGHDT and YNNKEL (reference sequence). CDR3 nucleotide sequence: TGTGCCAGCAGCCAAGGGACAGGGGCTACGAACACTGAAGCTTTCTTT. Amino acid sequence: CASSQGTGATNTEAFF.

In this sample, this clonotype turned up a few times. This chain links TRBV10-3 with TRBJ2-3; 8 bases are a match to TRBD1. V dropped 11 bases and J dropped 2; count of bases not matched to a gene: 6. The CDR3 runs to 13 residues. Germline V gene lookup returns CDR1 ENHRY and CDR2 SYGVKD. The CDR3 protein is CAVQGVNTDTQYF. The CDR3 DNA follows: TGTGCCGTACAGGGGGTTAACACAGATACGCAGTATTTT.

The chain is built from TRBV6-2 or TRBV6-3 and TRBJ2-7; the match to TRBD1 covers 11 bases. Germline V CDR1 and CDR2: MNHEY, SVGEGT. Trimming cost V 7 bases and J 7 bases; bases outside gene matches: 6. The CDR3 has 13 amino acids. CDR3 DNA sequence: TGTGCCAGCAACGGACAGGGGGCGCTTGAGCAGTACTTC. It specifies CASNGQGALEQYF.

This rearrangement joins TRBV7-9 to TRBJ2-7, with 7 bases identical to TRBD1. Germline V CDR1 and CDR2: SEHNR, FQNEAQ (reference sequence). This CDR3 spans 13 amino acids. J lost 12 bases, V lost 5 bases, and 13 bases had no gene match. The CDR3 DNA is TGTGCCAGCAGCACTCAAGCCACAGGGGCTAGGTACTTC. The encoded protein is CASSTQATGARYF.

CDR3 region: CASSDLPGRTQYF. In nucleotides, the CDR3 is TGTGCCAGCAGTGACCTCCCGGGTCGTACGCAGTATTTT. The J gene is TRBJ2-3, the V gene TRBV6-1; D remains ambiguous. The CDR3 contains 13 residues. Germline V gives CDR1 MNHNS, CDR2 SASEGT. Trimming removed 3 bases from V and 8 bases from J, with 12 bases in between.

This clonotype was detected only a few times. The genes are TRBV7-9 and TRBJ1-5, with 9 bases aligning to TRBD1. The CDR3 is made up of 14 amino acids. With 4 bases clipped from V and 4 bases from J, the junction kept 2 bases outside the gene matches. Germline V CDR1 and CDR2: SEHNR, FQNEAQ (reference sequence). Here the CDR3 reads CASSWDRENQPQHF. In DNA form, the CDR3 reads TGTGCCAGCAGCTGGGACAGGGAGAATCAGCCCCAGCATTTT. The entire variable domain, with the rest obtained from reference TRBV7-9 and TRBJ1-5, is as follows: DTGVSQNPRHKITKRGQNVTFRCDPISEHNRLYWYRQTLGQGPEFLTYFQNEAQLEKSRLLSDRFSAERPKGSFSTLEIQRTEQGDSAMYLCASSWDRENQPQHFGDGTRLSIL.

The CDR3 DNA follows: TGTGCCAGCAGTTACTCGATGGGCCAGGGAGAAGGCTACACCTTC. Amino acids: CASSYSMGQGEGYTF. The chain recombines TRBV6-6 with TRBJ1-2, with D possibly TRBD1 on 5 matching bases. V was clipped by 0 bases and J by 8 bases, with 16 bases between them. Germline-derived CDR1 and CDR2 are MNHNY and SVGAGI (reference sequence). The CDR3 is 15 residues long.

The chain carries TRBV27 and TRBJ1-2; perhaps TRBD1 as D (6 bases). V lost 6 bases and J lost 4, with 21 bases in between. The CDR3 is 16 amino acids. Germline V gene sequence: CDR1 MNHEY, CDR2 SMNVEV (reference sequence). The CDR3 DNA reads TGTGCCAGCAGGGCCCTGGGAGGGGGGTTCGGCTATGGCTACACCTTC. It translates to CASRALGGGFGYGYTF.

This clonotype was detected a few times. The chain recombines TRBV7-2 with TRBJ1-4; the D gene is possibly TRBD1 (5 bases). This CDR3 contains 15 residues. Per germline, CDR1 SGHTA and CDR2 FQGNSA. Trimming left V 2 bases short and J 4 bases short, with 11 bases between. The CDR3 reads CASSLMQGINEKLFF. In DNA form, the CDR3 reads TGTGCCAGCAGCTTAATGCAGGGCATTAATGAAAAACTGTTTTTT.

V gene TRBV6-5 combines with J gene TRBJ1-1, with D uncertain. Trimming shortened V by 0 bases and J by 9 bases, and 8 bases separated the two germline ends. The germline V gene encodes CDR1 MNHEY and CDR2 SVGAGI. This CDR3 comprises 12 residues. The CDR3 protein is CASSYSGRKAFF. CDR3 DNA: TGTGCCAGCAGTTACTCGGGTCGGAAAGCTTTCTTT.

The rearrangement links TRBV7-2 to TRBJ2-1, with 12 bases aligning to TRBD2. Germline trimming cut 1 base from V and 8 bases from J; bases unmatched to any gene: 3. This CDR3 is built from 15 residues. Per germline, CDR1 SGHTA and CDR2 FQGNSA. The CDR3 region has the DNA TGTGCCAGCAGCTTAGGGACTAGCGGGATCGATGAGCAGTTCTTC. Translation: CASSLGTSGIDEQFF. The variable domain in full, completed from reference TRBV7-2 and TRBJ2-1, reads GAGVSQSPSNKVTEKGKDVELRCDPISGHTALYWYRQSLGQGLEFLIYFQGNSAPDKSGLPSDRFSAERTGGSVSTLTIQRTQQEDSAVYLCASSLGTSGIDEQFFGPGTRLTVL.

This clonotype has more than one count but fewer than ten. The V and J genes are TRBV7-2 and TRBJ1-2; a possible D gene is TRBD1 (5 bases). This CDR3 comprises 17 residues. Trimming removed 5 bases at V and 6 bases at J, with 25 bases between. CDR1 SGHTA and CDR2 FQGNSA come from the germline V gene. The DNA for the CDR3 is TGTGCCAGCAGCCCCGCCTCAGGAGGAAGGGGTTTGGATGGCTACACCTTC. Translated, it gives CASSPASGGRGLDGYTF. Supplemented by reference TRBV7-2 and TRBJ1-2, the full variable domain reads GAGVSQSPSNKVTEKGKDVELRCDPISGHTALYWYRQSLGQGLEFLIYFQGNSAPDKSGLPSDRFSAERTGGSVSTLTIQRTQQEDSAVYLCASSPASGGRGLDGYTFGSGTRLTVV.

Worth noting for this clonotype: A junction boundary mismatches the germline segment, possibly from a read error. The chain uses TRBV5-3 and TRBJ1-1; no clear D. TRBV5-3 is treated as an ORF (open reading frame) with a function not yet certain. The length of the CDR3 is 15 residues. DNA of the CDR3: TGTGCCAGCAGCTTTCAAGTGACGGCTTTAAATGAAGCTTTCTTT. Translated: CASSFQVTALNEAFF.

The V call is TRBV7-2, the J call TRBJ2-7, with a possible D match to TRBD1 (6 bases). V gave up 4 bases and J gave up 5 bases, with 12 bases separating them. The length of the CDR3 is 13 residues. CDR1 SGHTA and CDR2 FQGNSA come from the germline V gene. CDR3 protein: CASSYQGSNEQYF. CDR3 sequence (DNA): TGTGCCAGCAGCTACCAGGGGTCGAACGAGCAGTACTTC.

V usage is TRBV7-6 and J usage is TRBJ2-7, with D uncertain. This CDR3 has 11 amino acids. Germline CDR1 is SGHVS and CDR2 is FNYEAQ. V lost 5 bases and J 5 bases, leaving 7 bases between the germline ends. CDR3 coding DNA: TGTGCCAGCAGCATTTCCAACGAGCAGTACTTC. Protein product: CASSISNEQYF.

This sequence joins TRBV6-6 and TRBJ2-6, with D maybe TRBD1 (5 bases). The CDR3 covers 16 residues. Germline V gene sequence: CDR1 MNHNY, CDR2 SVGAGI (reference sequence). The V end was cut by 0 bases, the J end by 1 base, with 7 bases between. The CDR3 sequence is CASSYSRQSGANVLTF. For the CDR3, the DNA is TGTGCCAGCAGTTACTCCCGACAGTCTGGGGCCAACGTCCTGACTTTC.

The chain links TRBV5-5 to TRBJ2-1; the D gene could be TRBD1 or TRBD2 (5 bases each). Trimming pared 6 bases from V and 4 bases from J, leaving 14 bases between. Germline assignment: CDR1 SGHKS and CDR2 YYEKEE (reference sequence). The CDR3 contains 14 residues. The CDR3 loop reads CASTLGRGYNEQFF. The CDR3 DNA follows: TGTGCCAGCACCCTGGGACGGGGATACAATGAGCAGTTCTTC.

The chain combines TRBV7-9 with TRBJ1-1; 7 bases are shared with TRBD1. From germline, CDR1 is SEHNR and CDR2 FQNEAQ (reference sequence). J gave up 8 bases and V 5 bases, and 5 bases lay outside the gene matches. The length of the CDR3 is 12 residues. CDR3 DNA: TGTGCCAGCAGCGCACGACAGGGCGAAGCTTTCTTT. Translating it yields CASSARQGEAFF.

Only a few counts were recorded for this clonotype. The chain recombines TRBV19 with TRBJ1-5, with D possibly matching TRBD1 (6 bases). V dropped 3 bases and J dropped 0 bases, with 15 bases sitting between them. CDR3 size: 17 residues. Germline assignment: CDR1 LNHDA and CDR2 SQIVND (reference sequence). The CDR3 DNA sequence: TGTGCCAGTAGTATGTTCGAGGCAGGGGTTAGCAATCAGCCCCAGCATTTT. Its translation: CASSMFEAGVSNQPQHF.

This chain connects TRBV20-1 to TRBJ2-1; D remains ambiguous. The CDR3 has 15 amino acids. CDR1 is DFQATT, CDR2 SNEGSKA, per germline (reference sequence). V shed 0 bases and J shed 5 bases, with 14 bases lying between them. The CDR3 here is CSAREEKIGDNEQFF. DNA for the CDR3: TGCAGTGCTAGAGAGGAAAAGATCGGAGACAATGAGCAGTTCTTC.

The chain employs TRBV24-1 and TRBJ2-7; D may be TRBD2 (5 bases). The V gene's germline CDR1 is KGHDR and CDR2 SFDVKD. V lost 3 bases, J lost 5 bases, and 10 bases lay in between. The CDR3 length is 13 residues. CDR3 DNA sequence: TGTGCCACCAGTGATGGGTCCGGGGACGAGCAGTACTTC. Translating it yields CATSDGSGDEQYF.

The V and J genes are TRBV6-1 and TRBJ2-2; 10 bases align to TRBD1. The CDR3 covers 14 residues. CDR1 MNHNS and CDR2 SASEGT come from the germline V gene. The junction had 6 bases not matched to a gene; V was cut back by 8 bases and J by 6 bases. This chain's CDR3 is CASSGTGVPGELFF. The CDR3 DNA reads TGTGCCAGCTCCGGGACAGGGGTCCCCGGGGAGCTGTTTTTT.

The gene calls are TRBV25-1 and TRBJ2-1; D ambiguous. V lost 3 bases and J lost 0, with 15 bases in between. From germline, CDR1 is MGHDK and CDR2 SYGVNS. The CDR3 spans 17 residues. This CDR3 is CASSDLGRPSSYNEQFF. The CDR3, as DNA: TGTGCCAGCAGTGACCTCGGACGACCAAGCTCCTACAATGAGCAGTTCTTC.